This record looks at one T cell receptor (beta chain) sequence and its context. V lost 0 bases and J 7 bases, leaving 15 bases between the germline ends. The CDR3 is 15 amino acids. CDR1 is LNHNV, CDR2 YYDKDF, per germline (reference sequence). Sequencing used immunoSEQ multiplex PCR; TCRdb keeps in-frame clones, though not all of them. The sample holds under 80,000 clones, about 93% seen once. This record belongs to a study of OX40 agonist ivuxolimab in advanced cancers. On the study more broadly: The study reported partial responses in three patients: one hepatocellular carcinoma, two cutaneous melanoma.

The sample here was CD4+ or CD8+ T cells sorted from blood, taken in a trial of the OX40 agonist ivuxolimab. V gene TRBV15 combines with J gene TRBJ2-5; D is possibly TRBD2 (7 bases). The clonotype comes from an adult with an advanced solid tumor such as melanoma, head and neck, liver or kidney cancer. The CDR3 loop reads CATSREGGAGVTQYF. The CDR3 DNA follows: TGTGCCACCAGCAGAGAAGGGGGGGCCGGCGTGACCCAGTACTTC. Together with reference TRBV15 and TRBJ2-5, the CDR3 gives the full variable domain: DAMVIQNPRYQVTQFGKPVTLSCSQTLNHNVMYWYQQKSSQAPKLLFHYYDKDFNNEADTPDNFQSRRPNTSFCFLDIRSPGLGDTAMYLCATSREGGAGVTQYFGPGTRLLVL.